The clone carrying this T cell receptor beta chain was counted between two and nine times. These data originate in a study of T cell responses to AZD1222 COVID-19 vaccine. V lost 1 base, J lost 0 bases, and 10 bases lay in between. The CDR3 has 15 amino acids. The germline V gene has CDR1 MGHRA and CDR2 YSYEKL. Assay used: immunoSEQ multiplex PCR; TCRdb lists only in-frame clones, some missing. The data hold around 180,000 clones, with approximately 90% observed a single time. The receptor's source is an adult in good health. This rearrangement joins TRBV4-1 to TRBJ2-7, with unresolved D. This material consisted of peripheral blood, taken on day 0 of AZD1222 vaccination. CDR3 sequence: CASSQVLRSSYEQYF. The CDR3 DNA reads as TGCGCCAGCAGCCAAGTCTTGAGGAGCTCCTACGAGCAGTACTTC.